The table lists the clone carrying this TCR beta chain with a few counts. Antigen specificity is unknown. This may stem from a read error, because a much larger clone lies one nucleotide away. These data originate in a study of T cell repertoires in cytomegalovirus infection. Study background: Evidence of both CMV infection and a matching HLA type came from public TCR beta signatures. General study results and limits: There were HLA-C-restricted CMV-specific TCR beta clonotypes dominating the ex vivo response.

The CDR3 is 17 residues long. CDR1 and CDR2 from the germline V gene are SGHTA and FQGNSA. The ends were cut back, 5 bases at V and 5 bases at J, with 22 bases in the middle. TCRdb processed the reads anew with MiXCR; each CDR3 protein has one entry. This sample has hundreds of thousands of distinct CDR3 sequences, with 9% to 9.5% found just once. The chain combines TRBV7-2 with TRBJ2-1, with D possibly matching TRBD2 (7 bases). The clonotype comes from a human donor in good health (CMV status not recorded). Some clones in this sample may be carry-over from other donors' samples. The sequencing sample was made of PBMCs. CDR3 DNA: TGTGCCAGCAGCAAAAGGGGGGGGGGGGGCGGGAACAATGAGCAGTTCTTC. It encodes CASSKRGGGGGNNEQFF.